Shown below are 8 T cell receptor beta chains from a single sample sequenced in a study of OX40 agonist ivuxolimab in advanced cancers. This table comes from immunoSEQ multiplex PCR, and its TCRdb copy is limited to in-frame clones, with some not included. Of approximately 76,000 clones in the sample, 80% to 95% are singletons; the top ten hold more than 8.5%. The sample consisted of CD4+ or CD8+ T cells sorted from blood, taken in a trial of the OX40 agonist ivuxolimab. Receptor source: an adult with an advanced solid tumor such as melanoma, head and neck, liver or kidney cancer.

A note on this clone: Since no conserved phenylalanine or tryptophan closes the CDR3, a read error is the likely cause. Because the CDR3's place on the DNA is in doubt, the DNA is left out and the CDR3 is given as listed by TCRdb. The V and J genes are TRBV6-1 and TRBJ2-7; TRBD2 is the table's D call, not checked against the DNA. Germline loops: CDR1 MNHNS, CDR2 SASEGT. Inclusive of both ends, the CDR3 amounts to 8 amino acids. The CDR3 reads CASSYSPR.

The V call is TRBV7-8, the J call TRBJ2-2; 8 bases match TRBD2. Germline V CDR1 and CDR2: SGHVS, FQNEAQ. This CDR3 region has 17 residues. V lost 5 bases, J lost 9 bases, and 17 bases stayed unmatched. CDR3 sequence (DNA): TGTGCCAGCAGCAGCAACTTCGGGGGGGCCCCCTTCAGGGAGCTGTTTTTT. Its translation is CASSSNFGGAPFRELFF.

V and J are TRBV9 and TRBJ2-5; 11 bases map to TRBD2. Germline CDR1 is SGDLS and CDR2 is YYNGEE. V shed 4 bases and J 5 bases; nucleotides not matched to a gene: 7. This CDR3 is built from 15 residues. CDR3 in amino acids: CASSKGASGGETQYF. CDR3 in DNA: TGTGCCAGCAGCAAAGGAGCTAGCGGGGGGGAGACCCAGTACTTC.

This rearrangement joins TRBV18 to TRBJ2-3; D is unresolved. This CDR3 has 14 residues. V lost 6 bases to trimming and J lost 0 bases, with 10 bases between them. Germline-derived CDR1 and CDR2 are KGHSH and LQKENI. CDR3 in amino acids: CASSPAVSTDTQYF. CDR3 bases: TGTGCCAGCTCCCCCGCCGTTAGCACAGATACGCAGTATTTT.

The V gene is TRBV6-5, the J gene TRBJ2-7, with a weak D call TRBD1 (5 bases). The CDR3 is made up of 12 amino acids. Germline-derived CDR1 and CDR2 are MNHEY and SVGAGI. V was clipped by 6 bases and J by 6 bases, with 12 bases between them. CDR3 DNA sequence: TGTGCCAGCAGCAAGGACAAGATCGAGCAGTACTTC. Translated, it gives CASSKDKIEQYF.

The V call is TRBV6-1, the J call TRBJ2-2; 10 bases are shared with TRBD2. This CDR3 comprises 15 residues. With V trimmed by 2 bases and J by 7 bases, 4 bases remained unmatched. CDR1 MNHNS and CDR2 SASEGT come from the germline V gene. CDR3 bases: TGTGCCAGCAGTGAATTGGTAGCGGGGGGCGGGGAGCTGTTTTTT. It encodes CASSELVAGGGELFF.

This rearrangement joins TRBV2 to TRBJ2-1, with 11 bases identical to TRBD2. Trimming took 8 bases from V and 4 from J; bases not matched to a gene: 4. This CDR3 is built from 14 residues. CDR1 is SNHLY and CDR2 is FYNNEI in the germline V gene. Here the CDR3 reads CASEIAGGYNEQFF. As DNA, the CDR3 is TGTGCCAGCGAGATAGCGGGGGGGTACAATGAGCAGTTCTTC.

The chain couples TRBV27 to TRBJ1-1; tentative D call: TRBD1 (5 bases). The germline V gene has CDR1 MNHEY and CDR2 SMNVEV (reference sequence). The CDR3 extends over 12 amino acids. V gave up 6 bases and J gave up 8 bases, with 13 bases separating them. In DNA, the CDR3 is TGTGCCAGCAGGGGACTGAAATTGGAAGCTTTCTTT. Encoded protein: CASRGLKLEAFF.